The 27 T cell receptor beta chains in this list originate from one sample, sequenced in a study of blood T cell repertoires in COVID-19. TCRdb's copy holds only in-frame clones and misses some; the assay was immunoSEQ multiplex PCR. The sample consists of about 120,000 clones, 85% to 90% of them appearing once. The material sequenced was peripheral blood. These receptor sequences come from a man aged 65-85 years who had recovered from COVID-19.

This clone came up once. CDR3 protein: CASSLQGASQPQHF. CDR3 coding DNA: TGTGCCAGCAGTCTACAGGGGGCAAGTCAGCCCCAGCATTTT. This chain connects TRBV7-9 to TRBJ1-5; 9 bases agree with TRBD1. The CDR3 length is 14 residues. With 6 bases clipped from V and 6 bases from J, the junction kept 6 bases outside the gene matches. Germline assignment: CDR1 SEHNR and CDR2 FQNEAQ (reference sequence).

This sequence joins TRBV3-1 (or the pseudogene TRBV3-2) and TRBJ2-7, with a tentative D call TRBD2 (5 bases). Germline V gives CDR1 LGHDT, CDR2 YNNKEL (reference sequence). CDR3 length: 13 amino acids. Trimming shortened V by 4 bases and J by 2 bases, and 9 bases separated the two germline ends. The CDR3 sequence: CASSPWGAYEQYF. Written as DNA, the CDR3 is TGTGCCAGCAGCCCTTGGGGAGCCTACGAGCAGTACTTC.

This clone is a singleton in its sample. V is TRBV3-1 (or the pseudogene TRBV3-2) and J is TRBJ1-2; 8 nucleotides match TRBD1. V shed 4 bases and J 6 bases; nucleotides not matched to a gene: 4. Germline assignment: CDR1 LGHDT and CDR2 YNNKEL (reference sequence). CDR3 length: 13 residues. CDR3 DNA sequence: TGTGCCAGCAGCCCCTCCAGGGGGCATGGCTACACCTTC. Its translation: CASSPSRGHGYTF.

In its sample, this clone was seen once. This chain joins TRBV2 and TRBJ2-7; the match to TRBD1 covers 8 bases. CDR3 size: 14 residues. With 2 bases clipped from V and 3 bases from J, the junction kept 3 bases outside the gene matches. Germline V gene data show CDR1 as SNHLY and CDR2 as FYNNEI. CDR3 DNA: TGTGCCAGCAGTGAACAGGGGGCAAGCTACGAGCAGTACTTC. This gives the protein CASSEQGASYEQYF.

The chain links TRBV7-9 to TRBJ2-7, with 8 nucleotides matching TRBD1. The CDR3 has 13 residues. Unmatched junction bases numbered 11, after V lost 10 bases and J lost 6 bases. In germline, CDR1 is SEHNR, CDR2 FQNEAQ (reference sequence). The CDR3: CAKPGQGAPEQYF. CDR3 coding DNA: TGTGCCAAGCCGGGTCAGGGGGCTCCCGAGCAGTACTTC.

The chain links TRBV4-3 to TRBJ1-2; 7 nucleotides match TRBD1. The CDR3 consists of 15 residues. The V and J ends lost 0 bases and 8 bases, in that order; junction bases with no gene match: 9. From germline, CDR1 is LGHNA and CDR2 YSLEER. The CDR3 reads CASSQDFTGDLGYTF. DNA for the CDR3: TGCGCCAGCAGCCAAGATTTTACAGGGGATTTGGGCTACACCTTC.

V gene TRBV11-2 combines with J gene TRBJ2-7, with D maybe TRBD2 (7 bases). The V gene's germline CDR1 is SGHAT and CDR2 FQNNGV. The CDR3 loop spans 15 amino acids. The V and J ends lost 2 bases and 2 bases respectively, with 13 bases between them. Here the CDR3 reads CASSLTRGPPYEQYF. The CDR3 bases are TGTGCCAGCAGCTTAACGCGGGGGCCCCCCTACGAGCAGTACTTC.

On this clone itself: Distinct nucleotide sequences in the sample also encode this CDR3. The gene calls are TRBV7-3 and TRBJ1-5; D not certain. In germline, CDR1 is SGHTA, CDR2 FQGTGA. The CDR3 extends over 13 amino acids. Trimming took off 0 bases at V and 5 bases at J, with 5 bases between the two ends. This chain's CDR3 is CASSLTSDQPQHF. The CDR3 nucleotides are TGTGCCAGCAGCTTAACGTCAGATCAGCCCCAGCATTTT.

This rearrangement joins TRBV18 to TRBJ1-1; D call uncertain. Germline lookup yields CDR1 KGHSH and CDR2 LQKENI. V gave up 3 bases and J gave up 0 bases, with 2 bases separating them. This CDR3 is 12 amino acids long. CDR3 DNA sequence: TGTGCCAGCTCACCCATGAACACTGAAGCTTTCTTT. Protein sequence: CASSPMNTEAFF.

The chain has TRBV30 and TRBJ2-1; 8 bases align to TRBD2. The CDR3 length is 16 residues. Germline V CDR1 and CDR2: GTSNPN, SVGIG (reference sequence). V dropped 0 bases and J dropped 7; count of bases not matched to a gene: 11. In DNA, the CDR3 is TGTGCCTGGAGTGTTCGCCGTGGTAGCGGGACGAATGAGCAGTTCTTC. Residues: CAWSVRRGSGTNEQFF.

The V call is TRBV13, the J call TRBJ1-1, with TRBD1 matching 10 bases. Unmatched junction bases numbered 3, after V lost 4 bases and J lost 1 base. Germline CDR1 reads PRHDT; CDR2 reads FYEKMQ (reference sequence). The CDR3 spans 15 residues. CDR3 sequence (DNA): TGTGCCAGCAGCTCGGGACAGGGGAGGAACACTGAAGCTTTCTTT. Its protein product is CASSSGQGRNTEAFF.

The chain couples TRBV28 to TRBJ1-5; 9 bases fit TRBD1. The CDR3 contains 14 residues. J gave up 6 bases and V 5 bases, and 5 bases lay outside the gene matches. Germline V CDR1 and CDR2: MDHEN, SYDVKM. The CDR3, as DNA: TGTGCCAGCAGTCCACAGGGGGCGGTTCAGCCCCAGCATTTT. Encoded protein: CASSPQGAVQPQHF.

With regard to this clone: Other nucleotide sequences in the sample specify the same CDR3. This rearrangement joins TRBV9 to TRBJ1-5; D is ambiguous. CDR3 length: 14 amino acids. Trimming pared 0 bases from V and 6 bases from J, leaving 10 bases between. Germline V gene data show CDR1 as SGDLS and CDR2 as YYNGEE. The CDR3 is CASSVGGGGQPQHF. CDR3 DNA: TGTGCCAGCAGCGTAGGAGGAGGTGGTCAGCCCCAGCATTTT.

The chain uses TRBV7-3 and TRBJ2-5; 8 nucleotides agree with TRBD2. After removal of 5 bases from V and 5 bases from J, the junction contained 7 bases not matched to a gene. This CDR3 comprises 14 residues. Germline V gives CDR1 SGHTA, CDR2 FQGTGA. The CDR3 DNA reads TGTGCCAGCAGCCCGGGGGGGTCTATGGAGACCCAGTACTTC. Protein sequence: CASSPGGSMETQYF. Full variable domain (outside the CDR3, taken from reference TRBV7-3 and TRBJ2-5): GAGVSQTPSNKVTEKGKYVELRCDPISGHTALYWYRQSLGQGPEFLIYFQGTGAADDSGLPNDRFFAVRPEGSVSTLKIQRTERGDSAVYLCASSPGGSMETQYFGPGTRLLVL.

The V and J genes are TRBV6-6 and TRBJ2-5; 12 bases are a match to TRBD1. V was clipped by 2 bases and J by 4 bases; unmatched bases: 5. Per germline, CDR1 MNHNY and CDR2 SVGAGI (reference sequence). The CDR3 length is 16 residues. As DNA, the CDR3 is TGTGCCAGCAGTTACGGGGGACAGGGGGCCAGAGAGACCCAGTACTTC. Its protein product is CASSYGGQGARETQYF.

The table lists this clone with a few counts. The V and J genes are TRBV11-2 and TRBJ1-1; D unresolved. The CDR3 has 15 amino acids. Trimming removed 5 bases at V and 0 bases at J, with 13 bases between. Looked up from germline, CDR1 is SGHAT and CDR2 is FQNNGV. Here the CDR3 DNA reads TGTGCCAGCAGCCCACCGCGCGCCCTGAACACTGAAGCTTTCTTT. Its protein is CASSPPRALNTEAFF.

The chain carries TRBV7-3 and TRBJ2-5; the D gene is possibly TRBD2 (6 bases). The CDR3 covers 15 residues. Germline loops: CDR1 SGHTA, CDR2 FQGTGA. V was clipped by 5 bases and J by 6 bases, with 19 bases between them. The CDR3 loop is CASSPVAGGEKTQYF. CDR3 bases: TGTGCCAGCAGCCCCGTGGCGGGCGGGGAGAAGACCCAGTACTTC.

The J gene is TRBJ1-4, the V gene TRBV28; 8 bases match TRBD1. Unmatched junction bases numbered 8, after V lost 10 bases and J lost 7 bases. In germline, CDR1 is MDHEN, CDR2 SYDVKM. The CDR3 runs 13 residues. The CDR3 loop reads CATGTGISEKLFF. As DNA, the CDR3 is TGTGCCACTGGGACAGGCATCTCTGAAAAACTGTTTTTT.

The gene calls are TRBV6-5 and TRBJ2-1, with 11 bases identical to TRBD2. CDR1 MNHEY and CDR2 SVGAGI come from the germline V gene. The junction had 1 base not matched to a gene; V was cut back by 2 bases and J by 4 bases. The CDR3 is made up of 15 amino acids. CDR3 in amino acids: CASSYRLAGYNEQFF. In DNA form, the CDR3 reads TGTGCCAGCAGTTACCGACTAGCGGGGTACAATGAGCAGTTCTTC.

This clone has more than one count but fewer than ten. This chain links TRBV27 with TRBJ2-7; TRBD1 matches 8 bases. The germline gives CDR1 MNHEY, CDR2 SMNVEV (reference sequence). This CDR3 comprises 14 residues. V lost 4 bases to trimming and J lost 4 bases; unmatched junction nucleotides: 6. For the CDR3, the DNA is TGTGCCAGCAGTTCCCGGACAGGGTCTTACGAGCAGTACTTC. This sequence encodes CASSSRTGSYEQYF.

This clone came up a few times. The chain uses TRBV6-6 and TRBJ1-4, with D possibly being TRBD1 (6 bases). CDR1 and CDR2 from the germline V gene are MNHNY and SVGAGI (reference sequence). Trimming took 5 bases from V and 6 from J, leaving 19 bases between them. This CDR3 comprises 16 residues. CDR3 loop: CASSRHRDNLHEKLFF. The CDR3 DNA sequence: TGTGCCAGCAGTAGACACCGGGACAATCTTCATGAAAAACTGTTTTTT.

Notes on this clone: Other DNA sequences within the sample encode an identical CDR3. The rearrangement uses TRBV2 and TRBJ1-5; tentatively, D is TRBD1 (6 bases). The CDR3 runs 14 residues. V gave up 5 bases and J gave up 3 bases, with 11 bases separating them. Germline CDR1 reads SNHLY; CDR2 reads FYNNEI. The CDR3 spells CASSLDRDNQPQHF. For the CDR3, the DNA is TGTGCCAGCAGTTTGGACAGAGACAATCAGCCCCAGCATTTT.

J is TRBJ1-5 and V is TRBV9, with a tentative D call TRBD1 (6 bases). This CDR3 is 15 amino acids long. V lost 0 bases and J 7 bases, leaving 14 bases between the germline ends. CDR1 and CDR2 from the germline V gene are SGDLS and YYNGEE. The CDR3 DNA reads TGTGCCAGCAGCGTAGGTGGACAGAGTTGGCAGCCCCAGCATTTT. It codes for CASSVGGQSWQPQHF. Full variable domain (missing parts from reference TRBV9 and TRBJ1-5): DSGVTQTPKHLITATGQRVTLRCSPRSGDLSVYWYQQSLDQGLQFLIQYYNGEERAKGNILERFSAQQFPDLHSELNLSSLELGDSALYFCASSVGGQSWQPQHFGDGTRLSIL.

The gene calls are TRBV5-1 and TRBJ2-7, with a possible D match to TRBD1 (5 bases). V lost 6 bases and J lost 4, with 14 bases in between. Germline V CDR1 and CDR2: SGHRS, YFSETQ. The CDR3 runs to 13 residues. In DNA form, the CDR3 reads TGCGCCAGCACTCTGAACCAGGGATACGAGCAGTACTTC. Its translation is CASTLNQGYEQYF.

The table lists this clone with a few counts. The chain links TRBV28 to TRBJ1-5, with 8 nucleotides matching TRBD1. J gave up 5 bases and V 4 bases, and 1 base lay outside the gene matches. CDR1 is MDHEN, CDR2 SYDVKM, per germline. The CDR3 consists of 13 residues. In DNA, the CDR3 is TGTGCCAGCAGTTGGGGACAGGATCAGCCCCAGCATTTT. As protein: CASSWGQDQPQHF.

The V and J genes are TRBV28 and TRBJ1-5; TRBD1 agrees at 9 bases. This CDR3 comprises 14 residues. Germline-derived CDR1 and CDR2 are MDHEN and SYDVKM. V was clipped by 6 bases and J by 6 bases; unmatched bases: 6. For the CDR3, the DNA is TGTGCCAGCAGGGGGACAGGGTCAAGTCAGCCCCAGCATTTT. Its protein is CASRGTGSSQPQHF.

The rearrangement uses TRBV10-3 and TRBJ2-1; the D is unclear. CDR3 length equals 12 residues. The germline gives CDR1 ENHRY, CDR2 SYGVKD. V was trimmed by 8 bases and J by 0 bases, leaving 5 bases between them. CDR3 amino acids: CAIGHSYNEQFF. Here the CDR3 DNA reads TGTGCCATCGGGCACTCCTACAATGAGCAGTTCTTC.